The clone carrying this TCR beta chain was recorded a few times. The sample comes from a study of human T cells and chemical hapten exposure. Time point noted: patch test 2, 6 weeks after DPC sensitization. Treatment of the sample: therapeutic diphenylcyclopropenone sensitization with weekly scalp DPC. Blood was drawn before each patch test was applied. TCRdb re-called the RACE reads with MiXCR, one entry per CDR3 protein. This repertoire shows about 100,000 distinct CDR3 sequences, 9.5% to 12% found once; its top ten account for 3.2%. V dropped 5 bases and J dropped 0; count of bases not matched to a gene: 5. This CDR3 has 15 amino acids. Germline lookup yields CDR1 KGHSH and CDR2 LQKENI.

This chain joins TRBV18 and TRBJ2-7, with TRBD1 identical over 9 bases. The starting material was whole blood, obtained in connection with sensitization to the hapten diphenylcyclopropenone (DPC). The clonotype was recovered from a middle-aged woman with alopecia areata. Some clones in this sample may be carry-over from other donors' samples. This CDR3 reads CASSTTGGSSYEQYF. The CDR3 DNA reads TGTGCCAGCTCAACAACAGGGGGCTCCTCCTACGAGCAGTACTTC.